This is a list of T cell receptor beta chains from one sample in a study of blood T cell repertoires in COVID-19. The table came from immunoSEQ multiplex PCR; TCRdb's copy has only in-frame clones and leaves some out. Of hundreds of thousands of clones in the sample, roughly 89% are singletons; the top ten hold under 7%. The sequenced material came from PBMCs or T cells enriched from blood (not recorded which). These receptors came from a woman in her thirties or forties who had recovered from COVID-19. Each CDR3 is given with its conserved first and last residue.

v_gene: TRBV15; j_gene: TRBJ1-2; CDR3aa: CATSGAQGYGYTF
v_gene: TRBV28; j_gene: TRBJ2-2; CDR3aa: CASSTPGVGELFF
v_gene: TRBV27; j_gene: TRBJ2-7; CDR3aa: CASSSGQGVVYEQYF
v_gene: TRBV12-3/TRBV12-4; j_gene: TRBJ1-1; CDR3aa: CASKGAAAEAFF
v_gene: TRBV7-2; j_gene: TRBJ2-7; CDR3aa: CASSPAGGRHYEQYF
v_gene: TRBV5-1; j_gene: TRBJ1-4; CDR3aa: CASSRDTGNEKLFF
v_gene: TRBV7-8; j_gene: TRBJ1-2; CDR3aa: CASSRGQGSSNYGYTF
v_gene: TRBV29-1; j_gene: TRBJ2-7; CDR3aa: CSVGLLAGPWSYEQYF
v_gene: TRBV10-2; j_gene: TRBJ2-1; CDR3aa: CASIAQGAINEQFF
v_gene: TRBV6-5; j_gene: TRBJ2-7; CDR3aa: CASSQNRDTSYEQYF
v_gene: TRBV7-9; j_gene: TRBJ2-3; CDR3aa: CASSPPGGTSISMYF
v_gene: TRBV18; j_gene: TRBJ2-1; CDR3aa: CASSPTLAGEINEQFF
v_gene: TRBV19; j_gene: TRBJ2-3; CDR3aa: CASSRDRVPDTQYF
v_gene: TRBV9; j_gene: TRBJ2-7; CDR3aa: CASSVGSAGEWYEQYF
v_gene: TRBV19; j_gene: TRBJ2-1; CDR3aa: CASSIPMGEGDNEQFF
v_gene: TRBV5-1; j_gene: TRBJ2-7; CDR3aa: CASSLPGVTYEQYF
v_gene: TRBV11-1; j_gene: TRBJ2-5; CDR3aa: CASSFGETQYF
v_gene: TRBV7-8; j_gene: TRBJ2-1; CDR3aa: CASSQKGLAEYNEQFF
v_gene: TRBV10-3; j_gene: TRBJ2-7; CDR3aa: CAIKPGQGSEQYF
v_gene: TRBV28; j_gene: TRBJ1-2; CDR3aa: CASSWGLGYTF
v_gene: TRBV14; j_gene: TRBJ2-1; CDR3aa: CASMPRQGTPSGQFF
v_gene: TRBV11-2; j_gene: TRBJ2-3; CDR3aa: CASSLGDLAGGSTDTQYF